The clone carrying this T cell receptor (beta chain) was seen only once. The data were obtained in a study of blood T cell repertoires in COVID-19. For the study at large: Italy, Spain and the United States were the sources of the convalescent and acute COVID-19 samples.

Repertoires were generated with immunoSEQ multiplex PCR, while TCRdb's copy carries only in-frame clones and drops some. Of hundreds of thousands of clones listed, about 87% are singletons. Seattle's cohort entered during active infection and was followed longitudinally. J gave up 4 bases and V 5 bases, and 4 bases lay outside the gene matches. This CDR3 comprises 14 residues. In germline, CDR1 is SQVTM, CDR2 ANQGSEA. The chain is built from TRBV29-1 and TRBJ2-3, with TRBD2 identical over 12 bases. The sample taken for sequencing was peripheral blood. The receptor was isolated from a woman in her sixties or seventies with COVID-19, enrolled during active disease. The CDR3 is CSVILAGGSDTQYF. The DNA for the CDR3 is TGCAGCGTTATTCTAGCGGGAGGGTCAGATACGCAGTATTTT.